A single sample is the source of the 3 T cell receptor beta chains below, sequenced in a study of T cell changes during pregnancy in multiple sclerosis. TCRdb's table, derived via immunoSEQ multiplex PCR, lists solely in-frame clones and lacks some. Among around 50,000 clones listed, approximately 95% were seen once. Sequencing was performed on CD4+ T cells from peripheral blood mononuclear cells, taken in the first trimester of pregnancy. These receptor sequences come from a female donor with multiple sclerosis, enrolled in a pregnancy study.

The V and J genes are TRBV15 and TRBJ1-4; TRBD1 is a possible D gene (5 bases). In germline, CDR1 is LNHNV, CDR2 YYDKDF (reference sequence). V shed 5 bases and J shed 6 bases, with 13 bases lying between them. The CDR3 is 14 residues long. The CDR3 here is CATSSRQYYEKLFF. The CDR3 DNA reads as TGTGCCACCAGCTCACGACAGTATTATGAAAAACTGTTTTTT.

V gene TRBV5-5 combines with J gene TRBJ2-1, with D possibly TRBD2 on 5 matching bases. Germline-derived CDR1 and CDR2 are SGHKS and YYEKEE (reference sequence). This CDR3 spans 14 amino acids. The V gene lost 2 bases and the J gene lost 2 bases, with 8 bases spanning the gap. CDR3 residues: CASSFDYAYNEQFF. The CDR3 DNA reads TGTGCCAGCAGCTTTGACTATGCCTACAATGAGCAGTTCTTC.

The rearrangement joins TRBV25-1 to TRBJ2-7, with 9 bases matching TRBD1. Trimming cost V 5 bases and J 3 bases; bases outside gene matches: 5. The CDR3 sequence is 14 residues long. The germline gives CDR1 MGHDK, CDR2 SYGVNS. The CDR3 bases are TGTGCCAGCAGTCCTCGGGACAGGGTCTACGAGCAGTACTTC. Protein: CASSPRDRVYEQYF.